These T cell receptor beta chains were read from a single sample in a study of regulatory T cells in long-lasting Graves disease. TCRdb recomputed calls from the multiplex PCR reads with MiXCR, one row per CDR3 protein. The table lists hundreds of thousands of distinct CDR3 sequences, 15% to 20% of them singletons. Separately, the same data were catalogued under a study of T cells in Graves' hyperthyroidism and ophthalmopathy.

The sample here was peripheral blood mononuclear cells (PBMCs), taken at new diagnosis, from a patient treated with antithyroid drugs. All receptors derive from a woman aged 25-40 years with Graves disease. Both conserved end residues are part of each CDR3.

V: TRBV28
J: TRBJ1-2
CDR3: CASSWGQGDYGYTF

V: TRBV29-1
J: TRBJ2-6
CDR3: CSVDAGAGANVLTF

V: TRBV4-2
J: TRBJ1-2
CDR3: CASSPGIPEGYTF

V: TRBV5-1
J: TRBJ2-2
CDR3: CASSLGLGANTGELFF

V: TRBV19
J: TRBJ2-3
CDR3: CASSSGLGPDTQYF

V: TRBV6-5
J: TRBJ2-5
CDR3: CASSYGGGTYETQYF

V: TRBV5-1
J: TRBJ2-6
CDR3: CASSLAGSRSGANVLTF

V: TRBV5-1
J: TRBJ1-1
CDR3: CASSYNGLNTEAFF

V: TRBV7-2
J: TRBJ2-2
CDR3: CASSFRPSTGELFF

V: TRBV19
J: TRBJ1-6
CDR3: CASSNGVGRSPLHF

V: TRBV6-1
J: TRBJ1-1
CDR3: CASSVKAPNTEAFF

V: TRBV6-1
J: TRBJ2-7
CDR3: CASSPWGTSYEQYF

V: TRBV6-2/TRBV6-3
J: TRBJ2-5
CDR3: CASSYGLAEKGETQYF

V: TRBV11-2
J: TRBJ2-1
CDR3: CASSLGSGNNEQFF

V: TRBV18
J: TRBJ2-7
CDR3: CASSPGAGGPYEQYF

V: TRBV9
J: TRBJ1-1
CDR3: CASSVVTNTEAFF

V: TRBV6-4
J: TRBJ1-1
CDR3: CASSVFLNTEAFF

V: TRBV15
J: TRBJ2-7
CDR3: CATSRNYEQYF

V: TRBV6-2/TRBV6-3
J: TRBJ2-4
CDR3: CASSVAGAKNIQYF

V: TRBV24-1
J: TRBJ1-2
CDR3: CATSDSMLGGYTF

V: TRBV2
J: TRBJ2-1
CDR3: CASSAPTGTTRYNEQFF

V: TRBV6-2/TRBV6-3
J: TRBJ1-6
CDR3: CASSYTTANNSPLHF

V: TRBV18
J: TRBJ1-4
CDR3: CASSPREVATNEKLFF

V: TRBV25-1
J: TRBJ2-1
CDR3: CASSTRRGGVYNEQFF

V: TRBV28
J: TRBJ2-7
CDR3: CATNGGQVTQYF

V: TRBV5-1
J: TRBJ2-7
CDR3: CASSPDRAHEQYF

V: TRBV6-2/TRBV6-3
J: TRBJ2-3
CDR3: CASSDGDGPDTQYF

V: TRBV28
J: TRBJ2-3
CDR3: CASSSLRLAGRADTQYF

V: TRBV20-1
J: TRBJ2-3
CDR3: CSARRALADYTDTQYF

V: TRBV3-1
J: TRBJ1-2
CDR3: CAGRPNTHDGYTF